This TCR beta chain was found in a study of blood T cell repertoires in COVID-19. Background on the study: The United States, Italy and Spain were the sources of the acute and convalescent COVID-19 samples. Sample material is recorded as cDNA or gDNA derived from T cells, B-cell-depleted T cells, or PBMCs.

In Cohort 3, a recovered donor had either two negative PCRs, clearance, or symptom resolution. V lost 0 bases to trimming and J lost 6 bases, with 9 bases between them. This CDR3 is 13 amino acids long. Per the germline V gene, CDR1 is MGHRA and CDR2 is YSYEKL. The repertoire was sequenced with immunoSEQ multiplex PCR; TCRdb's copy has only in-frame clones and lacks some. This sample has 250,000 to 350,000 clones, with around 87% found just once. Sequenced: PBMCs or T cells enriched from blood (not recorded which). The receptor was isolated from a woman aged 18 to 35 who had recovered from COVID-19. The chain combines TRBV4-1 with TRBJ2-7; tentatively, D is TRBD1 (6 bases). CDR3 DNA sequence: TGCGCCAGCAGCCAAGAAGGGGGATCCGAGCAGTACTTC. Its protein product is CASSQEGGSEQYF.